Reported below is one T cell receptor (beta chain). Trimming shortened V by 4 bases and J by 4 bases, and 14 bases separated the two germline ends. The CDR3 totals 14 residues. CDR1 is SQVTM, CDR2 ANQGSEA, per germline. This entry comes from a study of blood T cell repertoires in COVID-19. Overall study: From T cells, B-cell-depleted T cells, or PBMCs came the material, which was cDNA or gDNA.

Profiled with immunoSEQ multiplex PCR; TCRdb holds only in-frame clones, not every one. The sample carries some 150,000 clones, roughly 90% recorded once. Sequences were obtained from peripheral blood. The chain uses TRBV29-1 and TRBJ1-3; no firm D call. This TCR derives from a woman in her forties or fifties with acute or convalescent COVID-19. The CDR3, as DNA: TGCAGCGTTGGTACGGGTGAGGGAGGAAACACCATATATTTT. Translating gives CSVGTGEGGNTIYF.